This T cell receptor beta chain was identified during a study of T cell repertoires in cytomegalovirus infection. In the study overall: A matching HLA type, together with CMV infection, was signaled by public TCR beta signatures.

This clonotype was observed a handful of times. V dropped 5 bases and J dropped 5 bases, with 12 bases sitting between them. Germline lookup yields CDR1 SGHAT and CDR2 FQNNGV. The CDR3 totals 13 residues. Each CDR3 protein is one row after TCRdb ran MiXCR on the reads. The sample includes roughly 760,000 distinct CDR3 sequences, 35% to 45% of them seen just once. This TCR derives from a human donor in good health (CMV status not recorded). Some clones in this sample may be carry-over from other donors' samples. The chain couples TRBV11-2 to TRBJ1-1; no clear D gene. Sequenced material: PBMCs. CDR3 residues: CASSPEGRTEAFF. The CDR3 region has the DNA TGTGCCAGCAGCCCAGAGGGAAGAACTGAAGCTTTCTTT.